The 5 T cell receptor beta chains given below trace back to one sample, sequenced in a study of blood T cells in healthy people across ages (dated by TCRdb to between 2015 and 2016). Receptor libraries were prepared by 5' RACE. Sequencing was performed on an Illumina HiSeq 2500. A second roughly 6 to 12 cycle PCR used a sample-barcoded 5' primer and a J-beta primer mix. TCRdb reworked the public reads: Q25 trimming with fastp, MiXCR clone assembly, productive beta chains retained. Identical CDR3 proteins give one entry, which carries the most common genes and DNA. The sample data list roughly 730,000 distinct CDR3 sequences, and roughly three fifths of these were observed just once. Around 25% of the sample is held by the ten biggest clonotypes. Specimen: blood. The source of these receptors is a man in his forties or fifties in good health.

This chain uses TRBV4-1 with TRBJ2-1; possibly TRBD2 for D (6 bases). This CDR3 contains 15 residues. V gave up 10 bases and J gave up 3 bases, with 19 bases separating them. Germline V CDR1 and CDR2: MGHRA, YSYEKL. Here the CDR3 DNA reads TGCGCCACCTCTCACCCGGGACTCCTCTACAATGAGCAGTTCTTC. Its protein product is CATSHPGLLYNEQFF.

V gene TRBV24-1 combines with J gene TRBJ2-1, with D possibly being TRBD1 (5 bases). CDR1 is KGHDR, CDR2 SFDVKD, per germline. The CDR3 spans 13 residues. V lost 3 bases and J lost 5, with 7 bases in between. The CDR3, as DNA: TGTGCCACCAGTGATGACAGAAACAATGAGCAGTTCTTC. The encoded protein is CATSDDRNNEQFF.

The chain recombines TRBV7-9 with TRBJ2-4; a possible D gene is TRBD1 (6 bases). The CDR3 contains 16 residues. V gave up 4 bases and J gave up 0 bases, with 13 bases separating them. Germline V gene sequence: CDR1 SEHNR, CDR2 FQNEAQ (reference sequence). CDR3 DNA sequence: TGTGCCAGCAGCTCCCCAGGGGCAGGAGCCAAAAACATTCAGTACTTC. Translating gives CASSSPGAGAKNIQYF. The full variable domain, in which reference TRBV7-9 and TRBJ2-4 provide the parts outside the CDR3, is DTGVSQNPRHKITKRGQNVTFRCDPISEHNRLYWYRQTLGQGPEFLTYFQNEAQLEKSRLLSDRFSAERPKGSFSTLEIQRTEQGDSAMYLCASSSPGAGAKNIQYFGAGTRLSVL.

The V gene is TRBV11-3, the J gene TRBJ2-6; TRBD2 might be the D (5 bases). The V end was cut by 2 bases, the J end by 2 bases, with 7 bases between. CDR1 is SGHNT, CDR2 YENEEA, per germline. This CDR3 is 15 amino acids long. The CDR3 here is CASSLRRPGANVLTF. In DNA form, the CDR3 reads TGTGCCAGCAGCTTAAGGAGGCCTGGGGCCAACGTCCTGACTTTC.

This clonotype occurred many times. This chain uses TRBV5-1 with TRBJ2-5; TRBD1 is a possible D gene (6 bases). Trimming left V 4 bases short and J 5 bases short, with 18 bases between. The germline gives CDR1 SGHRS, CDR2 YFSETQ. There are 15 residues in the CDR3. The CDR3 coding sequence is TGCGCCAGCAGCCCCCGGACCCAAAGGGGGGAGACCCAGTACTTC. Translation: CASSPRTQRGETQYF.